The 9 T cell receptor beta chains reported below all come from one sample, sequenced in a study of T cells after yellow fever vaccination. TCRdb re-called the 5' RACE reads with MiXCR, one entry per CDR3 protein. The sample lists over 45,000 distinct CDR3 sequences, about 5.2% occurring once. Here the sequenced sample was PBMCs, either bulk or a sorted T-cell subset (CD4+, CD8+, memory, or dextramer-sorted; not recorded which), taken on the day of the yellow fever booster vaccination. The source is a man in his late teens or twenties who received the YFV17D yellow fever vaccine.

V gene TRBV18 combines with J gene TRBJ1-1; D uncertain. The CDR3 totals 17 residues. CDR1 KGHSH and CDR2 LQKENI come from the germline V gene. The V gene lost 3 bases and the J gene lost 6 bases, with 23 bases spanning the gap. This chain's CDR3 is CASSPQPGPSSGAEAFF. The CDR3, as DNA: TGTGCCAGCTCACCTCAACCGGGCCCCTCTAGTGGGGCTGAAGCTTTCTTT.

This clonotype was recorded many times. V is TRBV7-6 and J is TRBJ1-5, with D hard to call. Per germline, CDR1 SGHVS and CDR2 FNYEAQ. Deletions cut 5 bases from V and 0 bases from J, with 26 bases between. CDR3 length: 20 amino acids. CDR3 in amino acids: CASSRQPPGGSHYSNQPQHF. The CDR3 DNA reads as TGTGCCAGCAGCCGTCAACCCCCGGGAGGGTCCCATTATAGCAATCAGCCCCAGCATTTT.

This clonotype was observed many times. The rearrangement joins TRBV20-1 to TRBJ2-2; the match to TRBD2 covers 8 bases. The V gene end was trimmed by 3 bases and the J gene end by 4 bases; junction bases not matched to a gene: 7. The CDR3 extends over 15 amino acids. The germline V gene has CDR1 DFQATT and CDR2 SNEGSKA (reference sequence). CDR3 sequence reads: CSASPGLGLTGELFF. The CDR3 DNA reads TGCAGTGCTAGTCCGGGACTAGGACTCACCGGGGAGCTGTTTTTT.

At least ten counts were recorded for this clonotype. This chain joins TRBV5-6 and TRBJ1-6, with 7 bases that match TRBD1. CDR1 and CDR2 from the germline V gene are SGHDT and YYEEEE. The junction had 16 bases not matched to a gene; V was cut back by 3 bases and J by 13 bases. The CDR3 runs 16 residues. CDR3 in amino acids: CASSSLTGTAYLPLHF. CDR3 DNA: TGTGCCAGCAGCTCCTTGACCGGGACAGCCTACTTGCCCCTCCACTTT.

This clonotype has a count of ten or more. V and J are TRBV6-1 and TRBJ2-2; 8 nucleotides match TRBD1. The CDR3 runs to 20 residues. V gave up 1 base and J gave up 3 bases; unmatched junction bases: 16. Germline V gives CDR1 MNHNS, CDR2 SASEGT. The CDR3 DNA sequence: TGTGCCAGCAGTGAAGACCGGCTCGCAGGGGGCGGCGTGGACACCGGGGAGCTGTTTTTT. Translated: CASSEDRLAGGGVDTGELFF.

On this clonotype itself: A much more abundant neighbour one base away suggests this may be a read error. The chain employs TRBV27 and TRBJ2-7; D possibly corresponds to TRBD1 (6 bases). The V end was cut by 4 bases, the J end by 5 bases, with 15 bases between. The CDR3 covers 14 residues. Looked up from germline, CDR1 is MNHEY and CDR2 is SMNVEV (reference sequence). CDR3 coding DNA: TGTGCCAGCAGTTGGCTCGGACAGCCCGACGAGCAGTACTTC. This sequence encodes CASSWLGQPDEQYF.

This clonotype was seen many times. This chain links TRBV7-6 with TRBJ1-1, with D uncertain. The ends were cut back, 1 base at V and 4 bases at J, with 7 bases in the middle. Germline V gene sequence: CDR1 SGHVS, CDR2 FNYEAQ. CDR3 length equals 13 residues. The CDR3 protein is CASSLVSGTEAFF. The CDR3 DNA is TGTGCCAGCAGCTTAGTTTCGGGCACTGAAGCTTTCTTT. Based on the CDR3 plus reference TRBV7-6 and TRBJ1-1, the full variable domain is GAGVSQSPRYKVTKRGQDVALRCDPISGHVSLYWYRQALGQGPEFLTYFNYEAQQDKSGLPNDRFSAERPEGSISTLTIQRTEQRDSAMYRCASSLVSGTEAFFGQGTRLTVV.

This clonotype was detected ten times or more. The chain joins TRBV12-2 to TRBJ2-7; TRBD1 reflects the table's D call only, with no check against the DNA. TRBV12-2 is termed a pseudogene. The CDR3 sequence is 16 residues long. CDR3 in amino acids: CASRPRPGTPIYEQYV. The CDR3 coding sequence is TGTGCAAGTCGCCCCAGACCCGGGACACCGATCTACGAGCAGTACGTC.

At least ten counts were recorded for this clonotype. The gene calls are TRBV10-3 and TRBJ1-2; D unresolved. Germline values: CDR1 ENHRY, CDR2 SYGVKD. Trimming left V 3 bases short and J 7 bases short, with 12 bases between. The CDR3 covers 13 residues. This CDR3 reads CAISDVSLGGYTF. CDR3 sequence (DNA): TGTGCCATCAGTGATGTATCGCTGGGTGGCTACACCTTC.